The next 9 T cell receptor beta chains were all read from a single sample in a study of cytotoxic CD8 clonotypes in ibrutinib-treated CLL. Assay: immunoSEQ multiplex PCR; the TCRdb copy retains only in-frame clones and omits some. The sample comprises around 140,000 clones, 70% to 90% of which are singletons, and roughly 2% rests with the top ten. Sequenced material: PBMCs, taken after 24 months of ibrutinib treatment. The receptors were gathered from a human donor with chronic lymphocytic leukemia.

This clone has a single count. For the CDR3, the DNA is TGTGCCAGCAGCTTAGTAAGCGGGAGACCGCAGTTCTTC. The encoded protein is CASSLVSGRPQFF. The rearrangement uses TRBV5-8 and TRBJ2-1; 8 bases align to TRBD2. V shed 2 bases and J 12 bases; nucleotides not matched to a gene: 7. The CDR3 runs to 13 residues. Germline loops: CDR1 SGHTS, CDR2 YDEGEE.

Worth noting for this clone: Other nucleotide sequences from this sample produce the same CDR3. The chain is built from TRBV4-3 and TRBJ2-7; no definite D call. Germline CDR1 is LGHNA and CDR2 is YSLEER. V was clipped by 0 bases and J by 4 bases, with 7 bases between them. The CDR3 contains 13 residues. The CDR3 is CASSQEEGYEQYF. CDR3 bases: TGCGCCAGCAGCCAAGAGGAAGGGTACGAGCAGTACTTC.

CDR3 sequence: CASSLLAGGPGEQFF. The CDR3 region has the DNA TGCGCCAGCAGCCTACTAGCGGGGGGGCCGGGTGAGCAGTTCTTC. The rearrangement joins TRBV4-1 to TRBJ2-1; 13 nucleotides match TRBD2. With 4 bases clipped from V and 9 bases from J, the junction kept 6 bases outside the gene matches. The CDR3 spans 15 residues. The V gene's germline CDR1 is MGHRA and CDR2 YSYEKL.

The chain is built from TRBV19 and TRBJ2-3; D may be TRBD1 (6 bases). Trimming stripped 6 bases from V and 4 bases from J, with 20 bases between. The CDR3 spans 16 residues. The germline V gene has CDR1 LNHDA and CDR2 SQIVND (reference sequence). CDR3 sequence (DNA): TGTGCCAGTAGCGGTGCAGGGGCCGCCTCTCCAGATACGCAGTATTTT. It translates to CASSGAGAASPDTQYF.

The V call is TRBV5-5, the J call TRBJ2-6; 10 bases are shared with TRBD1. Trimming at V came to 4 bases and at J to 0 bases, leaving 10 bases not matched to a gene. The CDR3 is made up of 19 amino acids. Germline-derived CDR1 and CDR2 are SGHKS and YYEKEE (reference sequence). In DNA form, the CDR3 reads TGTGCCAGCAGCATAAGGGACAGGGGCGCCTACTCTGGGGCCAACGTCCTGACTTTC. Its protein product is CASSIRDRGAYSGANVLTF.

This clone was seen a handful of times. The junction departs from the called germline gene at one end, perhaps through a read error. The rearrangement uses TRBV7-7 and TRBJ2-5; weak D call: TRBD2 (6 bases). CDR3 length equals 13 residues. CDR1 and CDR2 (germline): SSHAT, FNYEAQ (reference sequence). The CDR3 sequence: CASSQDYQETQYF. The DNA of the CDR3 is TGTGCTAGCAGCCAGGACTATCAAGAGACCCAGTACTTC.

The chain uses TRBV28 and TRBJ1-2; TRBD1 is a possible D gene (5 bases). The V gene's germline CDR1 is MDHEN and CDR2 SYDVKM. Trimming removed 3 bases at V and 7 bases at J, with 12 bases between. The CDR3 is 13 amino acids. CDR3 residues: CASSLRQGRGYTF. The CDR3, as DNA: TGTGCCAGCAGTTTGAGGCAGGGCCGTGGCTACACCTTC.

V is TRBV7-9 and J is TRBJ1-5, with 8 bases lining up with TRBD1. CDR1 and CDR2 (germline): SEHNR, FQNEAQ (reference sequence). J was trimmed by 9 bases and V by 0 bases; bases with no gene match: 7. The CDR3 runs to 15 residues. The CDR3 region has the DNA TGTGCCAGCAGCTTAGCCCTGGGACAGGCTGGGCCCCAGCATTTT. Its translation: CASSLALGQAGPQHF.

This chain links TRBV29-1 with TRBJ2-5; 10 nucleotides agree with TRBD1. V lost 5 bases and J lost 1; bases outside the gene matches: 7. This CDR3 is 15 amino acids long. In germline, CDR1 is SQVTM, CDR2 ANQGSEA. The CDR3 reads CSVLRGQGIQETQYF. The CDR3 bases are TGCAGCGTTCTACGGGGACAGGGGATCCAAGAGACCCAGTACTTC. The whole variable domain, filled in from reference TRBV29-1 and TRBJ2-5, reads SAVISQKPSRDICQRGTSLTIQCQVDSQVTMMFWYRQQPGQSLTLIATANQGSEATYESGFVIDKFPISRPNLTFSTLTVSNMSPEDSSIYLCSVLRGQGIQETQYFGPGTRLLVL.